Presented here are 19 T cell receptor beta chains from one specimen sequenced in a study of shared clonotypes between healthy human individuals. The data were produced by immunoSEQ multiplex PCR, yet TCRdb's version contains in-frame clones alone and is incomplete. This table holds more than 2 million clones, 85% to 95% found once. Sequenced material: naive CD4+ T cells sorted from blood. Subset reported: CD45RA+ positively selected. These receptors all stem from a man aged 18 to 30 in good health.

V is TRBV5-1 and J is TRBJ2-5; 11 bases match TRBD1. V lost 5 bases, J lost 4 bases, and 7 bases stayed unmatched. This CDR3 spans 15 amino acids. CDR1 and CDR2 (germline): SGHRS, YFSETQ. CDR3 residues: CASSGGQGAGETQYF. The CDR3, as DNA: TGCGCCAGCAGTGGAGGACAGGGGGCAGGAGAGACCCAGTACTTC.

This rearrangement joins TRBV30 to TRBJ2-2; D uncertain. The CDR3 loop spans 13 amino acids. With 4 bases removed from V and 1 base from J, the gap between germline ends came to 7 bases. Germline CDR1 is GTSNPN and CDR2 is SVGIG (reference sequence). Here the CDR3 DNA reads TGTGCCTGGAATAAGGAGAACACCGGGGAGCTGTTTTTT. Translating gives CAWNKENTGELFF.

The chain couples TRBV28 to TRBJ2-2, with unresolved D. V was cut by 8 bases and J by 4 bases, with 11 bases left in between. Looked up from germline, CDR1 is MDHEN and CDR2 is SYDVKM. This CDR3 comprises 13 residues. The CDR3 DNA is TGTGCCAGCGGGCTCCCCGGCACCGGGGAGCTGTTTTTT. Its protein product is CASGLPGTGELFF.

This clone was detected only once. The rearrangement joins TRBV10-3 to TRBJ1-1; 8 bases align to TRBD1. Germline V gives CDR1 ENHRY, CDR2 SYGVKD. V was clipped by 8 bases and J by 7 bases; unmatched bases: 9. The CDR3 runs to 13 residues. CDR3 sequence: CAISPDRGSEAFF. Written as DNA, the CDR3 is TGTGCCATCTCCCCAGACAGGGGAAGTGAAGCTTTCTTT.

This clone was found once. The gene calls are TRBV11-2 and TRBJ2-7, with D perhaps given as TRBD1 or TRBD2 (5 bases each). Germline CDR1 is SGHAT and CDR2 is FQNNGV. This CDR3 comprises 14 residues. V lost 5 bases, J lost 2 bases, and 13 bases lay in between. The CDR3 nucleotides are TGTGCCAGCAGCCTCTCGCAGGGAGCCTACGAGCAGTACTTC. Translation gives CASSLSQGAYEQYF.

The V gene is TRBV6-5, the J gene TRBJ1-1; D remains unclear. Between the trimmed V and J ends, which lost 7 bases and 4 bases, there was a span of 13 bases. Per germline, CDR1 MNHEY and CDR2 SVGAGI. The CDR3 consists of 13 residues. In DNA, the CDR3 is TGTGCCAGCACAAGAGGGAAGGGCACTGAAGCTTTCTTT. Its protein product is CASTRGKGTEAFF.

The rearrangement uses TRBV10-2 and TRBJ1-2, with TRBD1 as a possible D gene (5 bases). V lost 10 bases and J 7 bases, leaving 19 bases between the germline ends. Per the germline V gene, CDR1 is WSHSY and CDR2 is SAAADI. The CDR3 sequence is 13 residues long. The CDR3 spells CATSEGTFFGYTF. In DNA, the CDR3 is TGCGCCACCTCAGAAGGGACCTTCTTTGGCTACACCTTC.

V gene TRBV5-6 combines with J gene TRBJ1-2; D is perhaps TRBD1 (5 bases). CDR1 and CDR2 (germline): SGHDT, YYEEEE. Trimming took 4 bases from V and 5 from J, leaving 12 bases between them. This CDR3 contains 13 residues. CDR3 nucleotide sequence: TGTGCCAGCAGCCACGGGGCCTCGTATGGCTACACCTTC. It is translated as CASSHGASYGYTF.

The chain joins TRBV18 to TRBJ2-3; TRBD2 agrees at 11 bases. The germline gives CDR1 KGHSH, CDR2 LQKENI. V lost 2 bases and J lost 0; bases outside the gene matches: 4. CDR3 length: 17 residues. In nucleotides, the CDR3 is TGTGCCAGCTCACCAAAGACTAGCGGGACTAGCACAGATACGCAGTATTTT. It codes for CASSPKTSGTSTDTQYF.

This sequence joins TRBV19 and TRBJ1-2; unclear D gene. Trimming cost V 4 bases and J 5 bases, with 8 bases left between them. This CDR3 has 12 residues. The germline V gene has CDR1 LNHDA and CDR2 SQIVND (reference sequence). CDR3: CASSNDRYGYTF. The CDR3 region has the DNA TGTGCCAGTAGTAACGATCGGTATGGCTACACCTTC.

The V and J genes are TRBV7-9 and TRBJ1-6, with TRBD1 identical over 8 bases. Trimming cost V 5 bases and J 7 bases; bases outside gene matches: 10. Germline loops: CDR1 SEHNR, CDR2 FQNEAQ (reference sequence). The CDR3 extends over 16 amino acids. The CDR3 loop reads CASSPQGAGGNSPLHF. The DNA for the CDR3 is TGTGCCAGCAGCCCCCAGGGGGCAGGGGGCAATTCACCCCTCCACTTT.

This chain links TRBV28 with TRBJ2-7; 7 positions match TRBD1. Trimming removed 4 bases from V and 0 bases from J; junction bases left unmatched: 6. Germline CDR1 MDHEN, CDR2 SYDVKM. The CDR3 runs 15 residues. CDR3: CASSSAGTASYEQYF. Written as DNA, the CDR3 is TGTGCCAGCAGTTCAGCCGGGACAGCCTCCTACGAGCAGTACTTC. Full variable domain (outside the CDR3, taken from reference TRBV28 and TRBJ2-7): DVKVTQSSRYLVKRTGEKVFLECVQDMDHENMFWYRQDPGLGLRLIYFSYDVKMKEKGDIPEGYSVSREKKERFSLILESASTNQTSMYLCASSSAGTASYEQYFGPGTRLTVT.

V usage is TRBV10-3 and J usage is TRBJ2-3; D gene unclear. V lost 0 bases, J lost 6 bases, and 7 bases lay in between. The CDR3 extends over 13 amino acids. Germline V gene data show CDR1 as ENHRY and CDR2 as SYGVKD. The CDR3 nucleotides read TGTGCCATCAGTGAGTCGGAGACTGATACGCAGTATTTT. Translated: CAISESETDTQYF.

This chain joins TRBV18 and TRBJ2-4; D gene unclear. Trimming left V 3 bases short and J 3 bases short, with 12 bases between. The CDR3 runs 15 residues. Germline CDR1 is KGHSH and CDR2 is LQKENI. The CDR3 DNA reads as TGTGCCAGCTCACCCGGCGAAACATTCAAAAACATTCAGTACTTC. It is translated as CASSPGETFKNIQYF.

The chain employs TRBV5-4 and TRBJ2-2; 9 bases are shared with TRBD1. The J segment lost 4 bases and the V segment lost 4 bases, leaving 8 bases of the junction unmatched. CDR1 and CDR2 from the germline V gene are SGHNT and YYREEE (reference sequence). The CDR3 length is 16 residues. The CDR3 sequence is CASSPGQGRITGELFF. The DNA of the CDR3 is TGTGCCAGCAGCCCTGGACAGGGGCGAATCACCGGGGAGCTGTTTTTT.

To note about this clone: Within the sample, other DNA sequences also encode this same CDR3. The rearrangement joins TRBV20-1 to TRBJ1-1; D is ambiguous. Trimming pared 0 bases from V and 6 bases from J, leaving 2 bases between. Germline values: CDR1 DFQATT, CDR2 SNEGSKA (reference sequence). The CDR3 consists of 10 residues. In nucleotides, the CDR3 is TGCAGTGCTAGAGAAGCTGAAGCTTTCTTT. Its protein product is CSAREAEAFF.

The chain links TRBV4-1 to TRBJ2-4; tentatively, D is TRBD2 (7 bases). Trimming stripped 0 bases from V and 3 bases from J, with 9 bases between. Looked up from germline, CDR1 is MGHRA and CDR2 is YSYEKL. The CDR3 sequence is 15 residues long. CDR3 protein: CASSQEGGGKNIQYF. CDR3 nucleotides: TGCGCCAGCAGCCAAGAAGGGGGGGGCAAAAACATTCAGTACTTC.

Of note for this clone: This could be a read error, since a much larger clone is one nucleotide away. The chain carries TRBV19 and TRBJ2-7, with D possibly TRBD2 on 5 matching bases. This CDR3 comprises 14 residues. Germline loops: CDR1 LNHDA, CDR2 SQIVND (reference sequence). CDR3 amino acids: CAGSVTSSTYEQYF. The CDR3 region has the DNA TGTGCCGGTAGTGTTACTAGTAGCACCTACGAGCAGTACTTC.

V is TRBV28 and J is TRBJ1-2; possible D gene TRBD1, 5 bases. The germline CDR1 and CDR2 sequences are MDHEN and SYDVKM. The CDR3 is 12 amino acids. V was trimmed by 7 bases and J by 6 bases, leaving 12 bases between them. The CDR3: CASTLLGDGYTF. The DNA for the CDR3 is TGTGCCAGCACTCTGCTAGGGGATGGCTACACCTTC.